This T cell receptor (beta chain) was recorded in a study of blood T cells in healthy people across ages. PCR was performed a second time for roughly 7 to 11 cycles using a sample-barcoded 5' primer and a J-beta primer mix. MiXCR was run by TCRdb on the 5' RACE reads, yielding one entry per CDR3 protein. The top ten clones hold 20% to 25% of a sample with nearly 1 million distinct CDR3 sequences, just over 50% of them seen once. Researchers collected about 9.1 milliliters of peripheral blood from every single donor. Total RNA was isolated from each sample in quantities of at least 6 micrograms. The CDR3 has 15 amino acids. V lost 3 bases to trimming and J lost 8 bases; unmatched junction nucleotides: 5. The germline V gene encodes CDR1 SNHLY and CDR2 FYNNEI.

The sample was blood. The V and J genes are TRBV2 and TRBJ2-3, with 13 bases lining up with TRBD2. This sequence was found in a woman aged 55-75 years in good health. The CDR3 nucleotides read TGTGCCAGCAGTGATCGGGGACTAGCGGGACGTACGCAGTATTTT. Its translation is CASSDRGLAGRTQYF. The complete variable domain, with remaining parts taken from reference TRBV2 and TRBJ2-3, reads EPEVTQTPSHQVTQMGQEVILRCVPISNHLYFYWYRQILGQKVEFLVSFYNNEISEKSEIFDDQFSVERPDGSNFTLKIRSTKLEDSAMYFCASSDRGLAGRTQYFGPGTRLTVL.